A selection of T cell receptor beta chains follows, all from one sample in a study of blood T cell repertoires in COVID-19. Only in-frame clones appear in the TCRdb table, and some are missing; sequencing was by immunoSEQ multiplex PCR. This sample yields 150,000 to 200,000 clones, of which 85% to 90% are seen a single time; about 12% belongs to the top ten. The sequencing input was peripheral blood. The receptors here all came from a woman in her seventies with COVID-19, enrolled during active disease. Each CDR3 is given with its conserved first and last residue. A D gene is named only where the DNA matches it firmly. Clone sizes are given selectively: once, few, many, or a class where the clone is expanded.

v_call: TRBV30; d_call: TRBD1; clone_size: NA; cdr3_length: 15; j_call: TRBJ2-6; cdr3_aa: CASGQGTSGANVLTF; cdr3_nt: TGTGCCTCAGGACAGGGGACCTCTGGGGCCAACGTCCTGACTTTC
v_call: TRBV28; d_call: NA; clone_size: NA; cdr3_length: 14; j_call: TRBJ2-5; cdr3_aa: CASSGLGQQETQYF; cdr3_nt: TGTGCCAGCAGTGGCCTAGGACAGCAAGAGACCCAGTACTTC
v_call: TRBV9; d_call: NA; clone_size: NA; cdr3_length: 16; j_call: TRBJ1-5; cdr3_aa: CASSVAVGTTNQPQHF; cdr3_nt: TGTGCCAGCAGCGTAGCCGTAGGTACTACGAATCAGCCCCAGCATTTT
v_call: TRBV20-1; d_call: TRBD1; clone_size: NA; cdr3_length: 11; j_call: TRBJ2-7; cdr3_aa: CSWDRVGEQYF; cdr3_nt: TGCAGTTGGGACAGGGTAGGCGAGCAGTACTTC
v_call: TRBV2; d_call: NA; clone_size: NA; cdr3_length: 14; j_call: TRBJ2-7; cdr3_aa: CASSFLKEGYEQYF; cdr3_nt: TGTGCCAGCAGTTTCCTTAAAGAGGGATACGAGCAGTACTTC
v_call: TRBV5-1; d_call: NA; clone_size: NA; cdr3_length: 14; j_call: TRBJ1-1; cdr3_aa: CASSPMPGNTEAFF; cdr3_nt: TGCGCCAGCAGTCCTATGCCAGGGAACACTGAAGCTTTCTTT
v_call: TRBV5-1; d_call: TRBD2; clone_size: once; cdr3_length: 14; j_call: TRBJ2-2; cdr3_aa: CASSFSGLAAELFF; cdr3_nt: TGCGCCAGCAGCTTTTCGGGACTAGCGGCGGAGCTGTTTTTT
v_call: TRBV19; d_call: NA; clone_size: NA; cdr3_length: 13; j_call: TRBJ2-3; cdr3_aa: CASHSSGTDTQYF; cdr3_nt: TGTGCCAGTCACAGTAGCGGCACAGATACGCAGTATTTT
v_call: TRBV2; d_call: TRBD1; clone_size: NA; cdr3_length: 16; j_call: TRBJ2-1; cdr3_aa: CASSAQGAYNYNEQFF; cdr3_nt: TGTGCCAGCAGTGCCCAGGGGGCGTATAACTACAATGAGCAGTTCTTC
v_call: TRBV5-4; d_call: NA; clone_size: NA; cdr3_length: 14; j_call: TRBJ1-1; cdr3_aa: CASSRDGRETEAFF; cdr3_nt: TGTGCCAGCAGCCGGGACGGGAGGGAGACTGAAGCTTTCTTT
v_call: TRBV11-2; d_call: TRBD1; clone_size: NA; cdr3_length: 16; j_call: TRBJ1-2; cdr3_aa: CASSPRPGQSNYGYTF; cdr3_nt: TGTGCCAGCAGCCCAAGGCCGGGACAGTCTAACTATGGCTACACCTTC
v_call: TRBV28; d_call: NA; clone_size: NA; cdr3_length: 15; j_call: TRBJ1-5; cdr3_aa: CASSLFAGDNQPQHF; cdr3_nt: TGTGCCAGCAGTTTATTCGCAGGGGACAATCAGCCCCAGCATTTT
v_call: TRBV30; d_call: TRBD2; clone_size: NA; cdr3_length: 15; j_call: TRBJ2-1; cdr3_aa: CAWRVSGRDYNEQFF; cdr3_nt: TGTGCCTGGAGGGTAAGCGGGAGAGATTACAATGAGCAGTTCTTC
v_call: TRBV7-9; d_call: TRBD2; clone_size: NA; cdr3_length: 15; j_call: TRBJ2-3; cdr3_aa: CASSLASGGADTQYF; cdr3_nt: TGTGCCAGCAGCTTAGCCAGCGGGGGTGCAGATACGCAGTATTTT
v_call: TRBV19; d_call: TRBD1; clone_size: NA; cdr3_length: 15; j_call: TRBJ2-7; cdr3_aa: CASSITGTGVYEQYF; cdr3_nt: TGTGCCAGTAGTATAACCGGGACAGGAGTCTACGAGCAGTACTTC
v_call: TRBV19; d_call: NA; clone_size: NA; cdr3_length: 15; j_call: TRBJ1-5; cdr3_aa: CASSMGAYSNQPQHF; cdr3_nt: TGTGCCAGTAGTATGGGGGCCTATAGCAATCAGCCCCAGCATTTT
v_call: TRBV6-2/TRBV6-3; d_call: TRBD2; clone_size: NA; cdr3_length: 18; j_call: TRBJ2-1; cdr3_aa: CASSYIATSGSSYNEQFF; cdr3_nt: TGTGCCAGCAGTTACATAGCCACTAGCGGGAGTTCCTACAATGAGCAGTTCTTC